This T cell receptor beta chain is from a study of Tregs in tolerant kidney transplant recipients (dated by TCRdb to between 2018 and 2021). Context from the whole study: The study applied TCRbeta sequencing to find donor-specific regulatory T cells before combined kidney and bone marrow transplantation and then followed those same cells after transplant. In a few healthy controls, several methods of expanding Tregs specific for an allogeneic donor were compared by TCRbeta repertoire sequencing. What the work shows at the level of the full study, not this receptor alone: The study was limited by small patient numbers, and the findings need validation in larger populations and under other immunosuppression protocols. Expanding Tregs with activated donor B cells appeared to identify the most biologically relevant and donor-specific TCRbeta repertoire. Biological reproducibility was not directly addressed, though technical replication error appeared minimal.

There are 15 amino acids in the CDR3, from cysteine to phenylalanine inclusive. The read is trimmed to its CDR3 DNA, 45 bases read in frame from base 1. Unmatched junction bases come to 4, with V trimmed by 6 bases and J by 1 base. The germline V gene (reference sequence) specifies MNHEY as CDR1 and SMNVEV as CDR2. As regards this clone: Its antigen remains unidentified. No base-level quality is on record; no much larger clone is a single base apart.

Unstimulated Tregs (CD4+CD25+CD127-), CD4+ non-Tregs (CD4+CD25-), CD4 and CD8 cells were FACS-sorted from thawed PBMCs. Healthy control blood came either as purchased buffy coats or from healthy volunteers. Healthy control blood was processed to PBMCs by Ficoll density gradient and cryopreserved, and patient PBMCs were collected before and after transplant. Genomic DNA was extracted from sorted cells with the QIAGEN DNeasy Blood and Tissue Kit for TCRbeta CDR3 sequencing. High-throughput TCRbeta CDR3 sequencing, including PCR amplification with bias correction and internal controls, was performed commercially through immunoSEQ. For the original study's pipeline: Unique productive TCRbeta sequences were defined by CDR3 nucleotide sequence where primers matched, otherwise by CDR3 amino acid sequence with Vbeta and Jbeta genes. To correct sorting error, sequences shared between sorted populations at a frequency ratio of 2:1 or less were removed; the rest were assigned to the higher population. Donor-reactive sequences were defined as at least 5-fold expanded in CFSE-low cells versus unstimulated cells, with frequency of at least 0.01% in CFSE-low cells. Repertoire divergence was quantified by Jensen-Shannon divergence calculated from the top 100 TCRbeta sequences ranked by frequency. For samples with multiple sequencing runs, sorting error was corrected in each run separately before the runs were combined. As stored in TCRdb, this immuneACCESS dataset retains in-frame rearrangements with V and J assigned. A fraction of the clones does not appear; measured against another copy, unresolved V genes explain less than half of the discrepancy, and the remainder lacks a known reason. V and J calls plus clone size are reproduced from that table; the DNA served to infer D and trimming. Across this sample there are 100,000 to 150,000 clones, with 92% seen only once. Of the sample, more than 0.45% falls within the top ten clones.

The chain employs TRBV27 and TRBJ2-2; the central 8 bases match TRBD2. This receptor was taken from a human donor in good health. Source material: CD4+ T cells from blood. The nucleotide sequence reads as follows: TGTGCCAGCAGAATTAGCGGGGTGAACACCGGGGAGCTGTTTTTT. Its protein reads: CASRISGVNTGELFF.